This T cell receptor (beta chain) comes out of a study of cytomegalovirus exposure and HLA in healthy donors. Comments on this clone: Its antigen is unknown.

The germline V and J ends were trimmed by 6 bases and 3 bases, with 10 bases remaining between them. The CDR3 is made up of 13 amino acids. The germline V gene has CDR1 SGHAT and CDR2 FQNNGV. Primers included in the PCR were 60 Vbeta and 13 Jbeta primers. The protocol was immunoSEQ multiplex PCR, while the TCRdb copy is restricted to in-frame clones and leaves out a portion. The sample consists of about 83,000 clones, roughly 79% of them appearing once. Findings of the study overall: The CMV antigen specificity of three CMV-associated chains was confirmed through in vitro analysis.

Everyone who donated was a healthy bone marrow donor. This clonotype was sampled from a man aged 18 to 30 in good health and CMV-seropositive. The chain joins TRBV11-2 to TRBJ2-3; D is possibly TRBD1 (6 bases). The specimen was PBMCs. This CDR3 is CASRRGGTDTQYF. The CDR3 bases are TGTGCCAGCAGAAGAGGGGGTACAGATACGCAGTATTTT.